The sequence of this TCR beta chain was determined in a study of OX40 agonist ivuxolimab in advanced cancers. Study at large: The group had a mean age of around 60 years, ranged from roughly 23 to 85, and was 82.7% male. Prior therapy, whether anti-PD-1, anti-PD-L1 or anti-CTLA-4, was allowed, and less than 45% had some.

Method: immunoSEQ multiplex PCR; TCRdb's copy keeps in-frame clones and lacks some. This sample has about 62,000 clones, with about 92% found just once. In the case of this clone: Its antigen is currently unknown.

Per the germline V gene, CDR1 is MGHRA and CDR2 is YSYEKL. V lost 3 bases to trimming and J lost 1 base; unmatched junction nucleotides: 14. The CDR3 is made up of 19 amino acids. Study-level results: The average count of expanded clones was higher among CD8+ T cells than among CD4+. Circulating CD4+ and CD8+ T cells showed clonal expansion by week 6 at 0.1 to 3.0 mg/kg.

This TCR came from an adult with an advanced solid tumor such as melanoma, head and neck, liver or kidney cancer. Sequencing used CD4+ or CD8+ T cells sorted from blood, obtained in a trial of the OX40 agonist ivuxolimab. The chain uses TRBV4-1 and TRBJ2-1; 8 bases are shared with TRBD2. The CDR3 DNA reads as TGCGCCAGCAGCCATCGGACAACTACTAGCGGTGGATCCTACAATGAGCAGTTCTTC. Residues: CASSHRTTTSGGSYNEQFF.